Sequencing of this TCR beta chain was carried out in a study of T-cell reconstitution after alpha-beta-depleted transplantation in children. At least ten counts were recorded for this clonotype. Construction of the TCRbeta library involved unique molecular identifiers. TCRdb called the PCR reads again in MiXCR, with one record for every CDR3 protein. The table lists roughly 170,000 distinct CDR3 sequences, approximately 6.6% of them singletons. Germline V lookup: CDR1 MGHRA, CDR2 YSYEKL. The CDR3 totals 18 residues. Trimming took off 1 base at V and 4 bases at J, with 21 bases between the two ends. The material sequenced was PBMCs from the stem cell graft donor, taken from the stem cell graft. This rearrangement joins TRBV4-1 to TRBJ2-3; tentatively, D is TRBD2 (5 bases). The sequence was collected from a human donor who donated a stem cell graft to a child with Wiskott-Aldrich syndrome. The CDR3 coding sequence is TGCGCCAGCAGCCAAGCCCCCTACCACTTTGAGGAGGCAGATACGCAGTATTTT. This gives the protein CASSQAPYHFEEADTQYF.